This TCR beta chain was sequenced in a study of T cell repertoires in aging, cancer and after chemotherapy. Across the study: Clear clonal overlap appeared across healthy donor samples taken over several months to years. Roughly 9.1 million TCR reads were in the whole dataset.

Study-level points and caveats: Compared with age-matched healthy donors, untreated hematological or solid cancer patients showed higher blood TCR clonality. Loss of evenness, beyond lost richness, contributed to age-related TCR diversity decline in cancer patients.

Multiplex touch-down PCR with TRB-A/B primers amplified rearranged V-D-J TRB sequences. TCRdb ran MiXCR on the multiplex PCR reads and lists one entry per CDR3 protein. The sample lists around 2,500 distinct CDR3 sequences; around 25% were seen once. TCR beta rearrangements were amplified from peripheral blood genomic DNA. This clonotype was detected a few times. What it recognizes is unknown. Germline CDR1 MDHEN, CDR2 SYDVKM. With V trimmed by 6 bases and J by 7 bases, 9 bases remained unmatched. There are 13 residues in the CDR3. This chain links TRBV28 with TRBJ2-7; 7 bases map to TRBD1. The specimen sequenced was blood. The source of this sequence is a human donor in good health. CDR3 DNA sequence: TGTGCCAGCAGCCCGGGACAGTTTTTTGAGCAGTACTTC. Translating gives CASSPGQFFEQYF.